The clone carrying this T cell receptor beta chain was observed once. These data are taken from a study of blood T cell repertoires in COVID-19. The wider study: T cells, B-cell-depleted T cells, or PBMCs provided the cDNA or gDNA that served as material.

Sequencing used immunoSEQ multiplex PCR; TCRdb keeps in-frame clones, though not all of them. The sample carries 250,000 to 350,000 clones, around 91% recorded once. There are 13 residues in the CDR3. Germline-derived CDR1 and CDR2 are SEHNR and FQNEAQ (reference sequence). V was clipped by 5 bases and J by 0 bases, with 6 bases between them. The clonotype was recovered from a woman younger than 30 with acute COVID-19. This chain links TRBV7-9 with TRBJ2-3; D is ambiguous. The sample was PBMCs or T cells enriched from blood (not recorded which). The CDR3 region is CASSGTSTDTQYF. CDR3 in DNA: TGTGCCAGCAGCGGTACTAGCACAGATACGCAGTATTTT.